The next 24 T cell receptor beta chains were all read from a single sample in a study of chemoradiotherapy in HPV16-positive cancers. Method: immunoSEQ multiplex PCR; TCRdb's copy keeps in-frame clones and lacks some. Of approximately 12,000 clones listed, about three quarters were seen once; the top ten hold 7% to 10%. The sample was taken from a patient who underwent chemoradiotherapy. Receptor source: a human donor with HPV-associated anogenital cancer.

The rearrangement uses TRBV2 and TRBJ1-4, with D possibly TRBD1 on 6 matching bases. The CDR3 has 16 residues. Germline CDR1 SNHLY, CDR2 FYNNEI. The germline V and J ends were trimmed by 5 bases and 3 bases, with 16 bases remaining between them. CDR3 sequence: CASSYRADRPNEKLFF. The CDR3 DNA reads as TGTGCCAGCAGTTACCGCGCCGACAGGCCTAATGAAAAACTGTTTTTT.

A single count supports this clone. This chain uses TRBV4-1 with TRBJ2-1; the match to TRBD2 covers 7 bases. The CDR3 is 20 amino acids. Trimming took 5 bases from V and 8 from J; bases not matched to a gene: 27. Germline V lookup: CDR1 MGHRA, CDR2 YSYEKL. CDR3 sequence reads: CASSVRVKGILREARDEQFF. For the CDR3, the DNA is TGCGCCAGCAGCGTCAGGGTAAAAGGGATTTTACGGGAGGCCCGGGATGAGCAGTTCTTC.

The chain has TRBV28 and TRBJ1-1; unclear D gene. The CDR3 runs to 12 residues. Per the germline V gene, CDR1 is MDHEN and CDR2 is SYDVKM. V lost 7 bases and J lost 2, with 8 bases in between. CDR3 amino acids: CASNDQNTEAFF. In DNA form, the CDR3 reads TGTGCCAGCAACGATCAAAACACTGAAGCTTTCTTT.

The DNA of the CDR3 is TGTGCCAGCAGTGAATCGGCTCGGGTACGGGATACGCAGTATTTT. Translated: CASSESARVRDTQYF. The chain links TRBV25-1 to TRBJ2-3; D not resolved. This CDR3 region has 15 residues. Germline assignment: CDR1 MGHDK and CDR2 SYGVNS. The V gene lost 1 base and the J gene lost 6 bases, with 14 bases spanning the gap.

CDR3 in amino acids: CSARWTETQYF. CDR3 sequence (DNA): TGCAGTGCTAGATGGACGGAGACCCAGTACTTC. This rearrangement joins TRBV20-1 to TRBJ2-5; D call uncertain. This CDR3 is 11 amino acids long. Germline CDR1 reads DFQATT; CDR2 reads SNEGSKA (reference sequence). Trimming removed 2 bases at V and 5 bases at J, with 6 bases between.

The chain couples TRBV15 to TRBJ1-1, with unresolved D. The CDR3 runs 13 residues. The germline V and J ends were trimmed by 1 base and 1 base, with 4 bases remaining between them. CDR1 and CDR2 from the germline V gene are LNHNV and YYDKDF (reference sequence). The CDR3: CATSRVQNTEAFF. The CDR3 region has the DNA TGTGCCACCAGCAGAGTCCAGAACACTGAAGCTTTCTTT.

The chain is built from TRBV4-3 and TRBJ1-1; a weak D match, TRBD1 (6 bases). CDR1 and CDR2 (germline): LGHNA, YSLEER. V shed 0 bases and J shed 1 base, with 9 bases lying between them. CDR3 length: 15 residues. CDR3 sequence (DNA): TGCGCCAGCAGCCAAGAAGCACAGGGGAACACTGAAGCTTTCTTT. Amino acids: CASSQEAQGNTEAFF.

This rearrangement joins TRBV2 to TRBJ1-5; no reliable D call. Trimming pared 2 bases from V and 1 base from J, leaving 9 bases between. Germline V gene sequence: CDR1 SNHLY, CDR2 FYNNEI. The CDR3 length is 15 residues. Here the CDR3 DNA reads TGTGCCAGCAGTGAAATCGACTTAAGCAATCAGCCCCAGCATTTT. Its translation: CASSEIDLSNQPQHF.

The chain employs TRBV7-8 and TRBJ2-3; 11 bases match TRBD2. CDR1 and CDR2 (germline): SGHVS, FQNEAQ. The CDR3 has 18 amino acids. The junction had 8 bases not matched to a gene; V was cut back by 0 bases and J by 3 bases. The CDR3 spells CASSLARLAGGRTDTQYF. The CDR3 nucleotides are TGTGCCAGCAGCTTAGCTCGTCTAGCGGGAGGAAGGACAGATACGCAGTATTTT.

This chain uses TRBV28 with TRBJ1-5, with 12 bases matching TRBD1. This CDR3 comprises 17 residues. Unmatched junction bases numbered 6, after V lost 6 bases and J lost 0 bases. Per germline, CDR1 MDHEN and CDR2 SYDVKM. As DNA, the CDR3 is TGTGCCAGCAGCAGGGACAGGGGGCTGTTTAGCAATCAGCCCCAGCATTTT. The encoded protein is CASSRDRGLFSNQPQHF.

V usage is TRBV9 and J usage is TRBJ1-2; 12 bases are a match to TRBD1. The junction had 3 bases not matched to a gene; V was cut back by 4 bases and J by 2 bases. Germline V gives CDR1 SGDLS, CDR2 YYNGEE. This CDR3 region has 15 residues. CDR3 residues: CASSPGQGANYGYTF. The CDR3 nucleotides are TGTGCCAGCAGCCCGGGACAGGGGGCAAACTATGGCTACACCTTC. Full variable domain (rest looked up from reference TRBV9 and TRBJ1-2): DSGVTQTPKHLITATGQRVTLRCSPRSGDLSVYWYQQSLDQGLQFLIQYYNGEERAKGNILERFSAQQFPDLHSELNLSSLELGDSALYFCASSPGQGANYGYTFGSGTRLTVV.

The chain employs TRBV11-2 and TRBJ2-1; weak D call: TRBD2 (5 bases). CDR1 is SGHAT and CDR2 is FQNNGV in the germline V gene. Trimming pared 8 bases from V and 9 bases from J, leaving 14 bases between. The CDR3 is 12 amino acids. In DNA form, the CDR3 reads TGTGCCAGCCGGACCTTCGGAGGTGAGCAGTTCTTC. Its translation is CASRTFGGEQFF.

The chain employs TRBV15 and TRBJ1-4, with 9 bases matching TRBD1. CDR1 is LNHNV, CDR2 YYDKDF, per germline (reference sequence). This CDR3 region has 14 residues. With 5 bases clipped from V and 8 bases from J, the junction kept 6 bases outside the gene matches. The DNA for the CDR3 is TGTGCCACCAGCGGTGACAGGGGGAGGGAAAAACTGTTTTTT. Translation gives CATSGDRGREKLFF.

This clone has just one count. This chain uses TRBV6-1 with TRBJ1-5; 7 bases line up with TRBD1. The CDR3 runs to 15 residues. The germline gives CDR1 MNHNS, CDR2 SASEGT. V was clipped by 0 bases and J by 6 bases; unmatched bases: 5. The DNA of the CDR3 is TGTGCCAGCAGTGAAGCAGGAGGGGGCGGTCAGCCCCAGCATTTT. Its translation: CASSEAGGGGQPQHF.

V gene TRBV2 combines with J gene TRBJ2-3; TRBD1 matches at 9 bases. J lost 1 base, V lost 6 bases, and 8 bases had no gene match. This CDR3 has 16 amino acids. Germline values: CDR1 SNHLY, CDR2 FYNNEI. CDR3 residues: CASSLQGALGTDTQYF. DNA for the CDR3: TGTGCCAGCAGCTTACAGGGGGCTTTGGGCACAGATACGCAGTATTTT.

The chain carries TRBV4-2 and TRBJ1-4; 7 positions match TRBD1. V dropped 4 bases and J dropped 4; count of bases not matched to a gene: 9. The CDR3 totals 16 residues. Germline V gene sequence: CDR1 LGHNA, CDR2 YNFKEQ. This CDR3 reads CASSPHFGQVNEKLFF. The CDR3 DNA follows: TGTGCCAGCAGCCCACACTTTGGACAGGTTAATGAAAAACTGTTTTTT.

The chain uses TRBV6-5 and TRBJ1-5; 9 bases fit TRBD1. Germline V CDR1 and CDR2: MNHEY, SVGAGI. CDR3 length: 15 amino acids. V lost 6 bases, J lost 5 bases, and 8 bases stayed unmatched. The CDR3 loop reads CASSQTGGPYQPQHF. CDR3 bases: TGTGCCAGCAGCCAAACAGGGGGCCCGTATCAGCCCCAGCATTTT.

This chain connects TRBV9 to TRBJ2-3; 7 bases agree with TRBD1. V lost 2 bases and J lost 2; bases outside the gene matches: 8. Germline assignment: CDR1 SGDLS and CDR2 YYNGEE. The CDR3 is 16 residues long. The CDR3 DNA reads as TGTGCCAGCAGCGTCTCGACAGGGCAAATCACAGATACGCAGTATTTT. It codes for CASSVSTGQITDTQYF.

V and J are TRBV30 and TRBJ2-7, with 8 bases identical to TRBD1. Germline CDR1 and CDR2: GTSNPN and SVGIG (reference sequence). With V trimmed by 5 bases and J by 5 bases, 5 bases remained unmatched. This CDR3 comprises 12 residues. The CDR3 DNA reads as TGTGCCTGGGACAGGGGTGTCAACGAGCAGTACTTC. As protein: CAWDRGVNEQYF.

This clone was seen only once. CDR3 sequence (DNA): TGTGCCAGCAGTTTCTCTATGAACACTGAAGCTTTCTTT. It codes for CASSFSMNTEAFF. The chain links TRBV27 to TRBJ1-1; no reliable D call. CDR1 MNHEY and CDR2 SMNVEV come from the germline V gene (reference sequence). With 3 bases removed from V and 0 bases from J, the gap between germline ends came to 5 bases. There are 13 residues in the CDR3.

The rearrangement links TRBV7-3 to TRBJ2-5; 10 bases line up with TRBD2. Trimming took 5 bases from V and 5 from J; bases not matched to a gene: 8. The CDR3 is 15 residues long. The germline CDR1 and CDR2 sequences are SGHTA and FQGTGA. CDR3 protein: CASSASSGRRETQYF. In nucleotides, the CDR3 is TGTGCCAGCAGCGCCTCTAGCGGGAGACGGGAGACCCAGTACTTC.

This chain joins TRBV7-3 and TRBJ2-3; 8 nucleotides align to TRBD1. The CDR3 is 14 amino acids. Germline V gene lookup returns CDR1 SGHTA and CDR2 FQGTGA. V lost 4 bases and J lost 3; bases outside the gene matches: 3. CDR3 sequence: CASSSGDRTDTQYF. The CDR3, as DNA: TGTGCCAGCAGCTCCGGGGACAGGACAGATACGCAGTATTTT.

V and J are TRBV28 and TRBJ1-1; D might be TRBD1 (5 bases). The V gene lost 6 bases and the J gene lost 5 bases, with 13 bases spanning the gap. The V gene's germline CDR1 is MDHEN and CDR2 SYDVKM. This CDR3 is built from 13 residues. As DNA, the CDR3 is TGTGCCAGCAGGGGGCTGCCTTGGACTGAAGCTTTCTTT. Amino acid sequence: CASRGLPWTEAFF.

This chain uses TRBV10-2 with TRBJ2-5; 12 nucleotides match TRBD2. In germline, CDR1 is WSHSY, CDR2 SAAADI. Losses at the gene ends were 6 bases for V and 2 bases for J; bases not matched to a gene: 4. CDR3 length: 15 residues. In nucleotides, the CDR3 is TGCGCCAGCAGGAAAGGACTAGCGGGGCAAGAGACCCAGTACTTC. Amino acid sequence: CASRKGLAGQETQYF.